The 25 T cell receptor beta chains given below trace back to one sample, sequenced in a study of blood T cell repertoires in COVID-19. Here immunoSEQ multiplex PCR was the method, and the copy in TCRdb shows in-frame clones only, minus some. The sample yields under 200,000 clones, under 80% seen once. Sequencing was carried out using peripheral blood. Every receptor here comes from a man aged 65-85 years with acute or convalescent COVID-19.

To note about this clone: In the same sample, other DNA sequences code for this CDR3. The CDR3 sequence is CASSSTGYGYTF. The CDR3 DNA sequence: TGTGCCAGCAGTTCGACGGGGTATGGCTACACCTTC. This sequence joins TRBV12-3 or TRBV12-4 and TRBJ1-2; no clear D gene. V lost 4 bases and J lost 5, with 8 bases in between. The CDR3 length is 12 residues.

This chain connects TRBV7-9 to TRBJ1-1; 9 bases are shared with TRBD1. In germline, CDR1 is SEHNR, CDR2 FQNEAQ (reference sequence). The CDR3 is 14 amino acids. V trimming: 2 bases; J trimming: 5 bases; junction bases outside the gene matches: 3. This chain's CDR3 is CASSLTGGGTEAFF. The CDR3 region has the DNA TGTGCCAGCAGCTTAACAGGGGGCGGAACTGAAGCTTTCTTT.

The genes are TRBV5-4 and TRBJ2-7; 8 bases match TRBD1. The CDR3 is 15 amino acids. The V segment lost 4 bases and the J segment 0 bases; nucleotides outside the gene matches: 6. Germline V gene sequence: CDR1 SGHNT, CDR2 YYREEE (reference sequence). The CDR3 coding sequence is TGTGCCAGCAGCCAGGGACAGGATCCCTCCTACGAGCAGTACTTC. It translates to CASSQGQDPSYEQYF.

V usage is TRBV6-4 and J usage is TRBJ2-1, with a tentative D call TRBD2 (6 bases). This CDR3 has 14 residues. V was trimmed by 3 bases and J by 12 bases, leaving 18 bases between them. Per the germline V gene, CDR1 is MRHNA and CDR2 is SNTAGT. The CDR3 DNA is TGTGCCAGCAGTGAAGATCACGTCGGGAGTGGGCAGTTCTTC. As protein: CASSEDHVGSGQFF.

DNA of the CDR3: TGTGCCAGCAGCGGGGGCGATAGCGGGAGCACAGATACGCAGTATTTT. Amino acid sequence: CASSGGDSGSTDTQYF. This rearrangement joins TRBV9 to TRBJ2-3, with 7 positions matching TRBD2. Germline trimming cut 3 bases from V and 0 bases from J; bases unmatched to any gene: 7. The CDR3 spans 16 residues. From germline, CDR1 is SGDLS and CDR2 YYNGEE.

The chain has TRBV27 and TRBJ1-5; the D is unclear. The CDR3 is made up of 13 amino acids. The germline V and J ends were trimmed by 6 bases and 0 bases, with 6 bases remaining between them. The germline gives CDR1 MNHEY, CDR2 SMNVEV (reference sequence). CDR3: CASRQFSNQPQHF. The CDR3 DNA is TGTGCCAGCAGACAGTTTAGCAATCAGCCCCAGCATTTT.

This chain links TRBV19 with TRBJ1-4; 7 bases fit TRBD1. The CDR3 is 14 residues long. Germline CDR1 LNHDA, CDR2 SQIVND (reference sequence). Trimming took 9 bases from V and 0 from J; bases not matched to a gene: 4. The CDR3 DNA sequence: TGTGCCAGCAGACAGGGATCAACTAATGAAAAACTGTTTTTT. Its protein is CASRQGSTNEKLFF.

The rearrangement joins TRBV5-1 to TRBJ2-1; maybe TRBD1 (6 bases). Trimming cost V 3 bases and J 6 bases, with 16 bases left between them. This CDR3 is built from 15 residues. The germline CDR1 and CDR2 sequences are SGHRS and YFSETQ. CDR3 sequence: CASSWGHGVLNEQFF. The CDR3 DNA sequence: TGCGCCAGCAGCTGGGGACACGGGGTCCTCAATGAGCAGTTCTTC.

The J gene is TRBJ2-2, the V gene TRBV19; possible D gene TRBD2, 5 bases. V was pared by 7 bases and J by 4 bases, with 10 bases between. Germline assignment: CDR1 LNHDA and CDR2 SQIVND (reference sequence). The CDR3 is 13 residues long. The chain's CDR3 is CASNMEVTGELFF. CDR3 bases: TGTGCCAGTAATATGGAGGTCACCGGGGAGCTGTTTTTT.

This clone was seen just once. The chain uses TRBV7-2 and TRBJ1-1, with D perhaps matching TRBD1 (6 bases). The length of the CDR3 is 15 residues. V was clipped by 1 base and J by 5 bases, with 14 bases between them. CDR1 SGHTA and CDR2 FQGNSA come from the germline V gene. CDR3 amino acids: CASSLGLGGITEAFF. DNA for the CDR3: TGTGCCAGCAGCTTAGGGTTAGGGGGTATAACTGAAGCTTTCTTT.

This clone has only one observation. The gene calls are TRBV7-2 and TRBJ2-5; 7 positions match TRBD2. V shed 5 bases, J shed 5 bases, and the junction held 8 bases outside the gene matches. The CDR3 extends over 14 amino acids. Germline loops: CDR1 SGHTA, CDR2 FQGNSA. The CDR3 bases are TGTGCCAGCAGCCGGCGGGCTAGCGGCGAGACCCAGTACTTC. Translation gives CASSRRASGETQYF.

V is TRBV15 and J is TRBJ2-5, with TRBD2 identical over 7 bases. Looked up from germline, CDR1 is LNHNV and CDR2 is YYDKDF (reference sequence). The CDR3 is 15 amino acids. J was trimmed by 1 base and V by 3 bases; bases with no gene match: 5. The CDR3 reads CATSRGGVFQETQYF. For the CDR3, the DNA is TGTGCCACCAGCAGGGGGGGGGTCTTCCAAGAGACCCAGTACTTC.

V and J are TRBV4-1 and TRBJ1-5; TRBD1 is a possible D gene (5 bases). The germline V gene encodes CDR1 MGHRA and CDR2 YSYEKL. Trimming removed 2 bases from V and 4 bases from J, with 12 bases in between. This CDR3 is built from 15 residues. CDR3 amino acids: CASSQSGGANQPQHF. CDR3 in DNA: TGCGCCAGCAGCCAATCAGGAGGGGCGAATCAGCCCCAGCATTTT.

This rearrangement joins TRBV7-6 to TRBJ2-7; 7 nucleotides line up with TRBD1. There are 15 residues in the CDR3. The germline V gene encodes CDR1 SGHVS and CDR2 FNYEAQ. With V trimmed by 5 bases and J by 2 bases, 9 bases remained unmatched. For the CDR3, the DNA is TGTGCCAGCAGCCCGTCTTGGGACAGTCCCTACGAGCAGTACTTC. Translated, it gives CASSPSWDSPYEQYF.

The chain has TRBV7-2 and TRBJ2-3; tentatively, D is TRBD1 (5 bases). The ends were cut back, 5 bases at V and 0 bases at J, with 9 bases in the middle. This CDR3 is 14 amino acids long. Germline V CDR1 and CDR2: SGHTA, FQGNSA. In nucleotides, the CDR3 is TGTGCCAGCAGCAAAGGACAAAGCACAGATACGCAGTATTTT. As protein: CASSKGQSTDTQYF.

The J gene is TRBJ1-6, the V gene TRBV5-1; D unclear. CDR1 is SGHRS, CDR2 YFSETQ, per germline. This CDR3 has 16 residues. V was pared by 1 base and J by 9 bases, with 17 bases between. The CDR3 region has the DNA TGCGCCAGCAGCTTGCTGGAGACCGGTCCGGGTTCACCCCTCCACTTT. This encodes CASSLLETGPGSPLHF.

J is TRBJ2-7 and V is TRBV28, with D maybe TRBD1 (6 bases). V was clipped by 4 bases and J by 0 bases, with 25 bases between them. Germline V gives CDR1 MDHEN, CDR2 SYDVKM. The CDR3 length is 19 residues. CDR3 nucleotides: TGTGCCAGCAGTTCTACATTTTCCGACAGGACAAGGAGCTCCTACGAGCAGTACTTC. It translates to CASSSTFSDRTRSSYEQYF.

The chain is built from TRBV27 and TRBJ2-1; 9 nucleotides match TRBD2. V dropped 3 bases and J dropped 4; count of bases not matched to a gene: 10. Germline CDR1 is MNHEY and CDR2 is SMNVEV (reference sequence). CDR3 size: 17 residues. The CDR3 protein is CASSLRVAGGRYNEQFF. The CDR3 coding sequence is TGTGCCAGCAGTTTGAGGGTGGCGGGAGGGCGTTACAATGAGCAGTTCTTC.

J is TRBJ2-1 and V is TRBV6-6; TRBD2 agrees at 14 bases. J gave up 10 bases and V 5 bases, and 13 bases lay outside the gene matches. Germline CDR1 MNHNY, CDR2 SVGAGI (reference sequence). The CDR3 is 17 residues long. The CDR3 protein is CASSPTGTSGSWWEQFF. The CDR3 coding sequence is TGTGCCAGCAGTCCAACCGGGACTAGCGGGAGCTGGTGGGAGCAGTTCTTC.

The genes are TRBV6-5 and TRBJ2-1, with TRBD2 matching 10 bases. The germline V gene has CDR1 MNHEY and CDR2 SVGAGI. There are 15 residues in the CDR3. With 6 bases clipped from V and 4 bases from J, the junction kept 6 bases outside the gene matches. CDR3 residues: CASRIAGGPYNEQFF. The CDR3 DNA sequence: TGTGCCAGCAGAATAGCGGGAGGCCCATACAATGAGCAGTTCTTC.

This clone came up once. The chain couples TRBV5-4 to TRBJ2-7, with D possibly TRBD1 on 5 matching bases. Trimming removed 4 bases from V and 6 bases from J, with 17 bases in between. The CDR3 runs 14 residues. Germline V gene sequence: CDR1 SGHNT, CDR2 YYREEE (reference sequence). The CDR3 coding sequence is TGTGCCAGCAGCGGGCAGGGTGGCCCAGCCGAGCAGTACTTC. This gives the protein CASSGQGGPAEQYF.

The chain couples TRBV15 to TRBJ1-4; D is unresolved. V gave up 3 bases and J gave up 8 bases, with 10 bases separating them. CDR1 and CDR2 from the germline V gene are LNHNV and YYDKDF (reference sequence). The CDR3 has 13 amino acids. The CDR3 spells CATSSPGEEKLFF. CDR3 coding DNA: TGTGCCACCAGCAGCCCAGGCGAAGAAAAACTGTTTTTT.

This clone was recorded once. The gene calls are TRBV7-8 and TRBJ1-4, with D tentatively TRBD1 (6 bases). This CDR3 is 14 amino acids long. Germline V CDR1 and CDR2: SGHVS, FQNEAQ. V dropped 1 base and J dropped 6 bases, with 9 bases sitting between them. The CDR3 loop reads CASSLVAGDEKLFF. In DNA, the CDR3 is TGTGCCAGCAGCTTAGTGGCAGGGGATGAAAAACTGTTTTTT.

This chain links TRBV28 with TRBJ2-7, with 9 bases identical to TRBD1. Looked up from germline, CDR1 is MDHEN and CDR2 is SYDVKM. The CDR3 runs 15 residues. J lost 5 bases, V lost 1 base, and 6 bases had no gene match. The CDR3 DNA is TGTGCCAGCAGTTTATCGGGGACAGGGTCCCACGAGCAGTACTTC. This gives the protein CASSLSGTGSHEQYF.

This clone was recorded a few times. This CDR3 is CSVEDQGQGATDTQYF. CDR3 nucleotides: TGCAGCGTTGAAGATCAGGGACAGGGGGCAACAGATACGCAGTATTTT. V and J are TRBV29-1 and TRBJ2-3; 12 bases fit TRBD1. V gave up 0 bases and J gave up 3 bases; unmatched junction bases: 4. CDR1 is SQVTM, CDR2 ANQGSEA, per germline. CDR3 length: 16 amino acids.